This T cell receptor beta chain was identified during a study of long-term antiretroviral therapy in people with HIV. At the level of the study: Samples from the earliest time points predate the 2015 immediate-ART recommendation by about a decade. General observations from the study: Therapy changes, viral resistance and ART adherence were not documented in the available data. Clonal populations expanded prior to ART predominated within the repertoire at all time points.

In regard to this clone: Its matching antigen is unknown.

The CDR3 contains 16 residues. Trimming took off 0 bases at V and 0 bases at J, with 9 bases between the two ends. Germline V lookup: CDR1 SGHTA, CDR2 FQGNSA. immunoSEQ v3.0 was run at survey level. Data came from immunoSEQ multiplex PCR; TCRdb stores just in-frame clones and leaves some out. This table has roughly 22,000 clones, 80% to 90% appearing once. Every donor contributed at least one pre-ART and at least two post-ART PBMC samples. The TCR originated in a middle-aged man with HIV. This chain uses TRBV7-2 with TRBJ1-3; D unclear. The input for sequencing was unsorted PBMCs, taken 3 years after starting antiretroviral therapy. The CDR3 loop is CASSLARANSGNTIYF. CDR3 nucleotide sequence: TGTGCCAGCAGCTTAGCTAGGGCTAACTCTGGAAACACCATATATTTT.